The 22 T cell receptor beta chains below were found in one sample sequenced in a study of monozygotic twins with inflammatory bowel disease. TCRdb re-called the 5' RACE reads and catalogs CDR3 proteins one per entry, DNA excluded. The sample totals 400,000 to 500,000 distinct CDR3 sequences. Sequenced input: blood. These TCRs come from a human donor with ulcerative colitis or Crohn's disease, or a healthy co-twin of an affected twin (not recorded which).

The chain combines TRBV21-1 with TRBJ2-2. TRBV21-1 is a recognized pseudogene. There are 16 residues in the CDR3. Here the CDR3 reads CASSKEGRSNTGELFF.

The gene calls are TRBV7-2 and TRBJ2-5; TCRdb's D gene call, TRBD1, goes unchecked for lack of DNA. Germline CDR1 is SGHTA and CDR2 is FQGNSA. This CDR3 has 14 residues. CDR3 sequence: CASSGSGGKETQYF.

The rearrangement uses TRBV5-6 and TRBJ2-7; there is no DNA to check the TCRdb D call of TRBD2. Germline assignment: CDR1 SGHDT and CDR2 YYEEEE. The CDR3 length is 14 residues. Here the CDR3 reads CASSFGGPGKEQYF.

The chain is built from TRBV12-3 or TRBV12-4 and TRBJ1-2; TCRdb's D call of TRBD1 is untestable without DNA. The CDR3 runs to 13 residues. This CDR3 is CASSLGQGVGYTF.

The V call is TRBV12-3 or TRBV12-4, the J call TRBJ1-4; TCRdb's D gene call, TRBD1, goes unchecked for lack of DNA. The CDR3 consists of 14 residues. This chain's CDR3 is CASTPGTTNEKLFF.

The chain recombines TRBV19 with TRBJ2-2; the D call from TCRdb, TRBD1, cannot be confirmed without DNA. CDR1 is LNHDA, CDR2 SQIVND, per germline (reference sequence). This CDR3 region has 14 residues. The CDR3 sequence is CASVNRAKTGELFF. The complete variable domain, with remaining parts taken from reference TRBV19 and TRBJ2-2, reads DGGITQSPKYLFRKEGQNVTLSCEQNLNHDAMYWYRQDPGQGLRLIYYSQIVNDFQKGDIAEGYSVSREKKESFPLTVTSAQKNPTAFYLCASVNRAKTGELFFGEGSRLTVL.

This chain connects TRBV6-5 to TRBJ2-7. In germline, CDR1 is MNHEY, CDR2 SVGAGI. The CDR3 consists of 13 residues. CDR3 loop: CASRFLSSYEQYF.

This chain uses TRBV10-2 with TRBJ1-2. The germline CDR1 and CDR2 sequences are WSHSY and SAAADI. This CDR3 has 12 amino acids. The CDR3 protein is CASMGRLYGYTF.

This sequence joins TRBV5-1 and TRBJ1-4; TCRdb returns TRBD1, unconfirmable since there is no DNA. CDR3 length: 15 amino acids. The germline V gene encodes CDR1 SGHRS and CDR2 YFSETQ. The CDR3 spells CASSLGSGGNEKLFF.

This chain connects TRBV14 to TRBJ1-1. From germline, CDR1 is SGHDN and CDR2 FVKESK. CDR3 length: 12 amino acids. CDR3 residues: CASSRLNTEAFF.

The gene calls are TRBV20-1 and TRBJ1-2. Germline V gene data show CDR1 as DFQATT and CDR2 as SNEGSKA (reference sequence). CDR3 length: 13 residues. Here the CDR3 reads CSAYHRTSGGYTF.

The chain recombines TRBV24-1 with TRBJ2-1; TCRdb indicates TRBD1, and absent DNA this call remains unverified. CDR3 length: 12 amino acids. CDR1 KGHDR and CDR2 SFDVKD come from the germline V gene. This chain's CDR3 is CATSAGYNEQFF.

The V gene is TRBV7-2, the J gene TRBJ2-1; TCRdb indicates TRBD2, and absent DNA this call remains unverified. CDR3 length: 17 amino acids. The germline gives CDR1 SGHTA, CDR2 FQGNSA. The CDR3: CASSLGLAGVIGNEQFF.

The chain couples TRBV10-3 to TRBJ1-1; the TCRdb D gene call, TRBD1, has no DNA to confirm it. Germline V gene lookup returns CDR1 ENHRY and CDR2 SYGVKD. CDR3 length equals 14 residues. The CDR3 spells CAISGRVSVTEAFF.

V is TRBV28 and J is TRBJ1-2; the TCRdb call, TRBD1, lacks DNA for checking. CDR3 size: 15 residues. The V gene's germline CDR1 is MDHEN and CDR2 SYDVKM. The CDR3 reads CASSQDRGPPNGYTF.

This CDR3 reads CASSPPRQASSGNTIYF. This chain connects TRBV18 to TRBJ1-3; the TCRdb D gene call, TRBD1, has no DNA to confirm it. This CDR3 region has 17 residues. CDR1 and CDR2 from the germline V gene are KGHSH and LQKENI.

The rearrangement joins TRBV12-3 or TRBV12-4 to TRBJ1-1; the TCRdb D gene call, TRBD1, has no DNA to confirm it. The CDR3 loop spans 13 amino acids. The CDR3 loop reads CASTGDSPREAFF.

The rearrangement links TRBV12-3 or TRBV12-4 to TRBJ2-2; there is no DNA to check the TCRdb D call of TRBD1. The CDR3 is 15 amino acids. CDR3 amino acids: CASSQGAWDTGELFF.

The J gene is TRBJ2-7, the V gene TRBV6-2 or TRBV6-3; TCRdb's D call of TRBD2 is untestable without DNA. CDR1 is MNHEY, CDR2 SVGEGT, per germline. The CDR3 extends over 15 amino acids. CDR3 loop: CASSFGLAGLYEQYF.

J is TRBJ1-2 and V is TRBV20-1. Germline CDR1 is DFQATT and CDR2 is SNEGSKA (reference sequence). There are 15 residues in the CDR3. Here the CDR3 reads CSARDLTAVRYGYTF.

This chain connects TRBV15 to TRBJ2-7; TCRdb designates TRBD1, a call that cannot be tested without DNA. The CDR3 extends over 15 amino acids. Per the germline V gene, CDR1 is LNHNV and CDR2 is YYDKDF (reference sequence). CDR3 amino acids: CATSGRDRGSYEQYF.

The gene calls are TRBV20-1 and TRBJ2-5; TCRdb's D gene call, TRBD2, goes unchecked for lack of DNA. This CDR3 is built from 14 residues. CDR1 is DFQATT and CDR2 is SNEGSKA in the germline V gene (reference sequence). This CDR3 is CSARDQAGAETQHF.